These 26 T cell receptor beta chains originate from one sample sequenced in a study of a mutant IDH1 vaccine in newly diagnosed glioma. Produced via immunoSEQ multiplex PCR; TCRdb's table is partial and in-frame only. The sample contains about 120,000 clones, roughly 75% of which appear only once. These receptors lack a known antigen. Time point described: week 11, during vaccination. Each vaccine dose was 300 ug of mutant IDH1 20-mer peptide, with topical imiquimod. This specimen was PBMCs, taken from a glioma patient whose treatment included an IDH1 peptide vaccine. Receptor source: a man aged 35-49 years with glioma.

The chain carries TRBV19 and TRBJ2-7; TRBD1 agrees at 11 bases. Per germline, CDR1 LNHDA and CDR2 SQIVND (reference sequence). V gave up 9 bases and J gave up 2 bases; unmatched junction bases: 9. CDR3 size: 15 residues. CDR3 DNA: TGTGCCAGCCGAGAACCGGGACAGGGGGCCTACGAGCAGTACTTC. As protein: CASREPGQGAYEQYF.

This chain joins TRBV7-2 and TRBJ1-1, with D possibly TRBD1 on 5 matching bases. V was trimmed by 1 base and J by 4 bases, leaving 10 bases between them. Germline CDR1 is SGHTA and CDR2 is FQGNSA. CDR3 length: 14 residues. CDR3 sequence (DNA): TGTGCCAGCAGCTTAGAGGGGTGGATCACTGAAGCTTTCTTT. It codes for CASSLEGWITEAFF.

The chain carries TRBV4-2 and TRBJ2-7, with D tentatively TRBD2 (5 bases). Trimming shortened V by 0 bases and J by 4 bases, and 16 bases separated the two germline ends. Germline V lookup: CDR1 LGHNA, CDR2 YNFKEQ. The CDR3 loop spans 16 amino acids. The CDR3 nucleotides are TGTGCCAGCAGCCAAGATAGGGCGGGCCGAATGTACGAGCAGTACTTC. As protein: CASSQDRAGRMYEQYF.

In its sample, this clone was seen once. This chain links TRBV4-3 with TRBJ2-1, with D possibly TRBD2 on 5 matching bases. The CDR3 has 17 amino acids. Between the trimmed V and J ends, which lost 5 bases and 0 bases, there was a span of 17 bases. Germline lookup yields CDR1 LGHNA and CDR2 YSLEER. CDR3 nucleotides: TGCGCCAGCAGCATTCGGGGAGCCGTCAGCTCCTACAATGAGCAGTTCTTC. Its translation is CASSIRGAVSSYNEQFF.

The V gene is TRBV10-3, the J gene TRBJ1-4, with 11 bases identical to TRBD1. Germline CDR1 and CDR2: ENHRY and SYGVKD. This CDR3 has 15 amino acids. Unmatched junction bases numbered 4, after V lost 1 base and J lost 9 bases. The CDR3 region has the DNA TGTGCCATCAGTGAGTGGACAGGGGGCGAGAAAAAACTGTTTTTT. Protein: CAISEWTGGEKKLFF.

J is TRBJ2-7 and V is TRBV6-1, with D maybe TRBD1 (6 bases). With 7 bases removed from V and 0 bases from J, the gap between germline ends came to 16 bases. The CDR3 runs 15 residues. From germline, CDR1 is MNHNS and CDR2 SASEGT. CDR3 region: CASTRDTFNSYEQYF. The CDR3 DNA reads TGTGCCAGCACCCGGGACACCTTTAACTCCTACGAGCAGTACTTC.

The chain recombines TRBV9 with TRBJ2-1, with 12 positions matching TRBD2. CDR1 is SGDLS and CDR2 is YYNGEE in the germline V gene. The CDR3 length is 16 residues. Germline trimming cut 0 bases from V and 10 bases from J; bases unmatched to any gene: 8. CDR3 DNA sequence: TGTGCCAGCAGCGTAGATGGACTAGCGGGATCTGGAGAGCAGTTCTTC. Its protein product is CASSVDGLAGSGEQFF.

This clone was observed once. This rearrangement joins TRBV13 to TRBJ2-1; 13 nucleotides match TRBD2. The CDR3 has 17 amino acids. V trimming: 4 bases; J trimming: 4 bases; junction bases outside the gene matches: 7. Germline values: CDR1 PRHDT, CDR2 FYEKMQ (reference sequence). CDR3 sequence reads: CASSSGGLAGLYNEQFF. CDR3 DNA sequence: TGTGCCAGCAGCTCTGGGGGACTAGCGGGATTGTACAATGAGCAGTTCTTC.

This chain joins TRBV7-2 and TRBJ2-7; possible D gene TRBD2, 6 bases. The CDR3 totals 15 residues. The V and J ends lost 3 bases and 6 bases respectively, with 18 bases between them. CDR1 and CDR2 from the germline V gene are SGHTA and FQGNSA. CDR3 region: CASSFGGASGVEQYF. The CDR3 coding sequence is TGTGCCAGCAGCTTTGGCGGGGCCTCAGGTGTCGAGCAGTACTTC.

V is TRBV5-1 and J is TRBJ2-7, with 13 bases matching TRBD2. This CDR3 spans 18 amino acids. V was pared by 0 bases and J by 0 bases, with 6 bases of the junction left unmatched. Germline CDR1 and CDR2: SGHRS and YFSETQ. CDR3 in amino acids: CASSLGGTSGAPSYEQYF. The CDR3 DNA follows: TGCGCCAGCAGCTTGGGGGGGACTAGCGGGGCTCCCTCCTACGAGCAGTACTTC.

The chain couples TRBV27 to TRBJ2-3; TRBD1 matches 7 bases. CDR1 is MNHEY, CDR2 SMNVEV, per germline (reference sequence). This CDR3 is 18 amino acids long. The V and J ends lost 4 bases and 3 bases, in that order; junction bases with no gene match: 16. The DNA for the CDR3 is TGTGCCAGCAGTTCTACACTTCGGACAGGTTGGGGGACAGATACGCAGTATTTT. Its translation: CASSSTLRTGWGTDTQYF.

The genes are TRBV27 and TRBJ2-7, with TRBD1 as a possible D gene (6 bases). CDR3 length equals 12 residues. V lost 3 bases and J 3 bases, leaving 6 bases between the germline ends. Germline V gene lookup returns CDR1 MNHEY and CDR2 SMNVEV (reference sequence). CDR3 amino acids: CASSFRGYEQYF. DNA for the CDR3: TGTGCCAGCAGTTTCAGGGGCTACGAGCAGTACTTC.

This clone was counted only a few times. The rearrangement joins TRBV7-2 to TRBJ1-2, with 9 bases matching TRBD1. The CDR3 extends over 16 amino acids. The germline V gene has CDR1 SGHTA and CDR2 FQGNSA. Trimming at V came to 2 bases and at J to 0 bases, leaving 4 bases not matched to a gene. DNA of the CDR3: TGTGCCAGCAGCTTATGGGACAGGGCCTCTAACTATGGCTACACCTTC. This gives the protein CASSLWDRASNYGYTF.

In nucleotides, the CDR3 is TGTGCCAGCAGCCCCGACATATACAATGAGCAGTTCTTC. This translates into CASSPDIYNEQFF. The V gene is TRBV28, the J gene TRBJ2-1; D is unclear. The CDR3 length is 13 residues. V was pared by 6 bases and J by 4 bases, with 10 bases between. Per germline, CDR1 MDHEN and CDR2 SYDVKM.

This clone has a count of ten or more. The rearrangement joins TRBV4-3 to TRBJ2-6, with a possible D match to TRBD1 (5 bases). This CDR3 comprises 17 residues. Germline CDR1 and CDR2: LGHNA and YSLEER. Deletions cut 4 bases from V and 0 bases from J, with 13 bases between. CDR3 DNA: TGCGCCAGCAGCCGATCAGACAGCAGCTCTGGGGCCAACGTCCTGACTTTC. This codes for CASSRSDSSSGANVLTF.

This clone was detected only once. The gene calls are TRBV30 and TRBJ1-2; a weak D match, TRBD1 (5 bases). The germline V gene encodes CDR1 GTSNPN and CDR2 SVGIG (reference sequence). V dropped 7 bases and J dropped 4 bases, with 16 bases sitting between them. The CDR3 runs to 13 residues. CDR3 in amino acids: CALEVGVFYGYTF. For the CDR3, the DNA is TGTGCCTTGGAGGTAGGGGTGTTCTATGGCTACACCTTC.

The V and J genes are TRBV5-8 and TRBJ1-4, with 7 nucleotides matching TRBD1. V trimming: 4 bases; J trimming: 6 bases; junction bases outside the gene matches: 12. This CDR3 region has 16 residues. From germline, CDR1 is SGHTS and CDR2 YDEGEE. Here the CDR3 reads CASSRGTDLADEKLFF. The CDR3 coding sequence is TGTGCCAGCAGCCGCGGGACAGACTTAGCCGATGAAAAACTGTTTTTT.

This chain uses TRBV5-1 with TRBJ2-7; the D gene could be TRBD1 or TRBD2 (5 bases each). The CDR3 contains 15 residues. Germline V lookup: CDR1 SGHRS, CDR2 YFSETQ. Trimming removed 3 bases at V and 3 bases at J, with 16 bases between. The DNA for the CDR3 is TGCGCCAGCAGCTCAGGTGGGGGAGAGGGCTACGAGCAGTACTTC. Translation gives CASSSGGGEGYEQYF. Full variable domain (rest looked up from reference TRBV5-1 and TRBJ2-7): KAGVTQTPRYLIKTRGQQVTLSCSPISGHRSVSWYQQTPGQGLQFLFEYFSETQRNKGNFPGRFSGRQFSNSRSEMNVSTLELGDSALYLCASSSGGGEGYEQYFGPGTRLTVT.

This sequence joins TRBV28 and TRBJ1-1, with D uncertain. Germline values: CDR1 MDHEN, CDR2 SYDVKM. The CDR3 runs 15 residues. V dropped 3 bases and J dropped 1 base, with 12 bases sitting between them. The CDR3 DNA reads TGTGCCAGCAGTTTTAGGGTTGGCGGGAACACTGAAGCTTTCTTT. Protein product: CASSFRVGGNTEAFF.

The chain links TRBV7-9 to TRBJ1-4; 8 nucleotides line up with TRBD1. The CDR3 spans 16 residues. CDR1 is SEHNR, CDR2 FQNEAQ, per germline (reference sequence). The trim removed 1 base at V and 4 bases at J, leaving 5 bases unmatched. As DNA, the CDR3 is TGTGCCAGCAGCTTAGATCGGACAGGGATTAATGAAAAACTGTTTTTT. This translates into CASSLDRTGINEKLFF.

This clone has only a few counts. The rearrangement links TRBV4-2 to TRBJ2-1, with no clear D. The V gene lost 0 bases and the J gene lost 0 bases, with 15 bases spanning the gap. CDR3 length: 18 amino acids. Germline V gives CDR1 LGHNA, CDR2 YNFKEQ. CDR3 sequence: CASSQDNRGHSSYNEQFF. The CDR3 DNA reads TGTGCCAGCAGCCAAGATAATCGCGGTCACAGCTCCTACAATGAGCAGTTCTTC.

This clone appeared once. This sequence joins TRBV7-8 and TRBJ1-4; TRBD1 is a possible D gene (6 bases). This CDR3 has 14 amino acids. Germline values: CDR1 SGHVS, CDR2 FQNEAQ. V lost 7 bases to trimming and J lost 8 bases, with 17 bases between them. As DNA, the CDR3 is TGTGCCAGCATCCCTTACACGGACAGCGAAAAACTGTTTTTT. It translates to CASIPYTDSEKLFF.

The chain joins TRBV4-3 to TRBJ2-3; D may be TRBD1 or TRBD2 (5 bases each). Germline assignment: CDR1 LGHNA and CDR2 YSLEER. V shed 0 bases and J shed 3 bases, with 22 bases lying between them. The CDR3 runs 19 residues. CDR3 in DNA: TGCGCCAGCAGCCAAGATCGCGCCGAGGGTCAGGGTCTAACAGATACGCAGTATTTT. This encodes CASSQDRAEGQGLTDTQYF.

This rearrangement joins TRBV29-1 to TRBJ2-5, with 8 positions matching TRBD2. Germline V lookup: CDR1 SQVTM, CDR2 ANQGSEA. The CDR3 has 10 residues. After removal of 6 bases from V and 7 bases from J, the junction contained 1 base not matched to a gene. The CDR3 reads CSVGGATQYF. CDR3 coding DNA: TGCAGCGTCGGGGGGGCGACCCAGTACTTC.

The CDR3 spells CASSGGAGEAYGYTF. CDR3 DNA sequence: TGTGCCAGCAGCGGGGGGGCAGGGGAGGCCTATGGCTACACCTTC. This sequence joins TRBV6-1 and TRBJ1-2; D is perhaps TRBD1 (6 bases). Looked up from germline, CDR1 is MNHNS and CDR2 is SASEGT. V was trimmed by 6 bases and J by 4 bases, leaving 18 bases between them. The CDR3 runs 15 residues.

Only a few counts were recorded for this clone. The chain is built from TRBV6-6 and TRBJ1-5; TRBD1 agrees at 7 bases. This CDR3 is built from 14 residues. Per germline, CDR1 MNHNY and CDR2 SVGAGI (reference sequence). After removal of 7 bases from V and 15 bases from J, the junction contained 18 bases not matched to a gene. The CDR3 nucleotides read TGTGCCAGCAAAAGACAGGGCACATCCACTTCTTGGCATTTT. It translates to CASKRQGTSTSWHF.